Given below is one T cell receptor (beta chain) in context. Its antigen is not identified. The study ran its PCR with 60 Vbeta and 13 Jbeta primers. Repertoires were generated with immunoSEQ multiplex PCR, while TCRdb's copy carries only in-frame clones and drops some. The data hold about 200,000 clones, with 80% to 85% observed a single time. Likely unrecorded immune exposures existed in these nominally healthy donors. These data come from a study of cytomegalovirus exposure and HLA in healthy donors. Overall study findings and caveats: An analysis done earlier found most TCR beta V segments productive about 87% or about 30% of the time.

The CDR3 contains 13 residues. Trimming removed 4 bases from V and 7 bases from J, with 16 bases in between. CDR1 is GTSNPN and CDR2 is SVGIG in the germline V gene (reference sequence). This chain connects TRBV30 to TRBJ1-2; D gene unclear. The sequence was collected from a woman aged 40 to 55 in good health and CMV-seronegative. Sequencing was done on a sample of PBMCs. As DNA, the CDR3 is TGTGCCTGGAACGGGAGGGAGCGGGGTGGCTACACCTTC. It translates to CAWNGRERGGYTF.